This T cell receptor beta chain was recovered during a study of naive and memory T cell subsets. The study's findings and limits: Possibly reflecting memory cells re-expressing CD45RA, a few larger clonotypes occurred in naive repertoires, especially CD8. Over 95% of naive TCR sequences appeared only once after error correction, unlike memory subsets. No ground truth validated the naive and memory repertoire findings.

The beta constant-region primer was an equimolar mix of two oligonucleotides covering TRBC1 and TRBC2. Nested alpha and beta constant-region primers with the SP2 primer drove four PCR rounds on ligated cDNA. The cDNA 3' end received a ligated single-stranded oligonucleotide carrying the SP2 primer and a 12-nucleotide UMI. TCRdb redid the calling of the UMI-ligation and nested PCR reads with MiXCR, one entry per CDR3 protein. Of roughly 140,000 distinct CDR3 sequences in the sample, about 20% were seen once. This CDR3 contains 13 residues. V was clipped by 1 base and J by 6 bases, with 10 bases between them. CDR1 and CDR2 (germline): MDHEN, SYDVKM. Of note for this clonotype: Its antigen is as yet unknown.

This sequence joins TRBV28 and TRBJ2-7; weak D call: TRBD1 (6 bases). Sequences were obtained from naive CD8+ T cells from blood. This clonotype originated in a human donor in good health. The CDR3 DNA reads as TGTGCCAGCAGTTTATTAAGAGGGGGCGAGCAGTACTTC. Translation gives CASSLLRGGEQYF.